The clone carrying this TCR beta chain showed up just once. Methods used by the authors: Reference gene primer amplification gave estimated nucleated cell counts. Clones were read by immunoSEQ multiplex PCR, and TCRdb kept only the in-frame ones, dropping some. V, J and clone size are those of that table, while D and trimming were read from the DNA. This sample has approximately 250,000 clones, with roughly 86% found just once. The entry originates in a study of blood T cell repertoires in COVID-19. Study information: Spain, Italy and the United States supplied samples that represented acute and convalescent COVID-19. T cells, B-cell-depleted T cells, or PBMCs provided the cDNA or gDNA that served as material.

The CDR3 is 13 amino acids. Germline CDR1 is LNHDA and CDR2 is SQIVND (reference sequence). The V segment lost 6 bases and the J segment 6 bases; nucleotides outside the gene matches: 4. The sample was peripheral blood. This chain links TRBV19 with TRBJ1-2, with 10 bases aligning to TRBD1. The receptor's source is a woman aged 60-75 years with COVID-19, enrolled during active disease. This CDR3 reads CASSPGTGDGYTF. DNA of the CDR3: TGTGCCAGTAGCCCCGGGACAGGGGATGGCTACACCTTC.